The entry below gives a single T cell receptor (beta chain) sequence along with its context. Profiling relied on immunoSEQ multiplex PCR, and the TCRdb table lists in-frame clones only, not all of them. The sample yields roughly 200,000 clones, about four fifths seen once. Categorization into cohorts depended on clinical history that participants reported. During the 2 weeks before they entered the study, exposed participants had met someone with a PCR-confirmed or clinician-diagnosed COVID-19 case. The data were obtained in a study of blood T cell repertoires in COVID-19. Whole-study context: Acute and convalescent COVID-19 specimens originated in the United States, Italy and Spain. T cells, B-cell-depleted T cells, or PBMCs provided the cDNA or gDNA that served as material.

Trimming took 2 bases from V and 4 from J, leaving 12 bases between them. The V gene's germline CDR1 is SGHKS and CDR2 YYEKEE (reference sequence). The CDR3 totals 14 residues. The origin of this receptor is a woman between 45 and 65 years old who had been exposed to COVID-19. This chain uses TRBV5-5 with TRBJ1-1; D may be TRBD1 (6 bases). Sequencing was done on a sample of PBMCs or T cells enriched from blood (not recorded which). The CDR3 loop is CASSFRGGGTEAFF. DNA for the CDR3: TGTGCCAGCAGCTTCAGGGGAGGGGGCACTGAAGCTTTCTTT.